This T cell receptor (beta chain) derives from a study of regulatory dendritic cells for organ transplantation. On the study more broadly: Regulatory dendritic cells came from monocytes given vitamin D3 and IL-10.

CFSE-labeled sorted T cells met regulatory or mature dendritic cells for more than four days. TCRdb keeps only in-frame clones here, not all; method: immunoSEQ multiplex PCR. Here the sample spans over 8,500 clones, 60% to 85% being singletons. Turning to this clone: Its antigen is unknown.

Per the germline V gene, CDR1 is KGHSH and CDR2 is LQKENI. The CDR3 consists of 14 residues. The J segment lost 4 bases and the V segment lost 3 bases, leaving 1 base of the junction unmatched. Study-wide results and limits: Naive T cells showed high diversity, memory cells less, memory CD8+ least. Of resting T cell subsets, memory CD8+ had the most alloreactive clonotypes.

This clonotype was obtained from a human donor in good health. Sequencing input: memory CD4+ T cells from blood cultured with regulatory dendritic cells. Subset here: CD45RO+ memory T cells. The gene calls are TRBV18 and TRBJ1-4; 8 positions agree with TRBD1. DNA for the CDR3: TGTGCCAGCTCACCGGACAGGGTTAATGAAAAACTGTTTTTT. This sequence encodes CASSPDRVNEKLFF.